The present T cell receptor beta chain was sequenced within a study of T cell responses to AZD1222 COVID-19 vaccine. V lost 4 bases to trimming and J lost 3 bases; unmatched junction nucleotides: 9. Germline V gene sequence: CDR1 LGHNA, CDR2 YNFKEQ. CDR3 length equals 17 residues. Study-level points and caveats: Spike-specific TCR breadth and depth were elevated following two AZD1222 doses. Donors skewed white British and female; clonal diversity was possibly underestimated. Only 6 or 7 AZD1222 recipients tested seropositive at baseline. Unmutated variant regions reportedly attract nearly half of all spike-specific TCRs.

A note on this clone: Its antigen remains unknown.

The method was immunoSEQ multiplex PCR; TCRdb's version includes in-frame clones alone and lacks a portion of them. This sample has around 140,000 clones, with 85% to 95% found just once. Sequenced material: peripheral blood, taken on day 0 of MenACWY control vaccination. The rearrangement joins TRBV4-2 to TRBJ2-7; 13 nucleotides agree with TRBD2. The clonotype was recovered from an adult in good health. The CDR3 protein is CASSRRLAGGSDYEQYF. The CDR3, as DNA: TGTGCCAGCAGCCGTAGACTAGCGGGGGGTTCAGACTACGAGCAGTACTTC.